Each of the 2 T cell receptor beta chains below was sequenced from the same sample in a study of CD8 T cells in ankylosing spondylitis. TCRdb used MiXCR to reprocess the 5' RACE reads, holding one entry per CDR3 protein. The sample holds about 66,000 distinct CDR3 sequences; roughly 6.1% are singletons and the top ten take approximately 5%. The sample was synovial fluid, either unsorted or a sorted T cell fraction (not recorded which). These receptors originate from a male donor with ankylosing spondylitis.

This clonotype came up many times. As DNA, the CDR3 is TGCAGCTTCGGGGCGGACGGGTTTGGGGAGCAGTACTTC. Its protein is CSFGADGFGEQYF. The chain has TRBV29-1 and TRBJ2-7; possibly TRBD1 or TRBD2 for D (5 bases each). The V and J ends lost 8 bases and 7 bases respectively, with 21 bases between them. CDR1 and CDR2 from the germline V gene are SQVTM and ANQGSEA. The CDR3 has 13 amino acids.

This clonotype appeared a few times. The rearrangement uses TRBV29-1 and TRBJ2-1; TRBD2 agrees at 13 bases. This CDR3 comprises 15 residues. Germline CDR1 and CDR2: SQVTM and ANQGSEA. V shed 4 bases and J 9 bases; nucleotides not matched to a gene: 9. The CDR3 loop reads CSVGGGLAGAAEQFF. The CDR3 DNA is TGCAGCGTTGGAGGTGGACTAGCGGGAGCGGCTGAGCAGTTCTTC.